This entry lists 5 T cell receptor beta chains sequenced from one sample in a study of long-term antiretroviral therapy in people with HIV. Survey-level immunoSEQ v3.0 assays were run. Clones were sequenced by immunoSEQ multiplex PCR, and TCRdb holds only the in-frame ones, with some missing. The sample contains about 28,000 clones, 84% of which appear only once. This material consisted of unsorted PBMCs, taken 0.4 years after starting antiretroviral therapy. These receptor sequences come from a young man with HIV.

This clone was detected once. V is TRBV7-6 and J is TRBJ2-7; 8 positions match TRBD2. CDR1 is SGHVS and CDR2 is FNYEAQ in the germline V gene. V was pared by 1 base and J by 4 bases, with 6 bases of the junction left unmatched. The CDR3 spans 15 residues. Here the CDR3 DNA reads TGTGCCAGCAGCTTAGGGTCGGGAGGGACTTACGAGCAGTACTTC. It yields the protein CASSLGSGGTYEQYF.

The CDR3 is CASSHKGPLETQYF. CDR3 coding DNA: TGTGCCAGCAGCCATAAGGGACCACTGGAGACCCAGTACTTC. V is TRBV13 and J is TRBJ2-5; D tentatively reads TRBD1 or TRBD2 (5 bases each). V lost 5 bases and J 5 bases, leaving 15 bases between the germline ends. The CDR3 has 14 residues. Per germline, CDR1 PRHDT and CDR2 FYEKMQ (reference sequence).

V usage is TRBV27 and J usage is TRBJ2-7; TRBD1 might be the D (5 bases). The ends were cut back, 6 bases at V and 3 bases at J, with 18 bases in the middle. This CDR3 region has 15 residues. The germline V gene encodes CDR1 MNHEY and CDR2 SMNVEV (reference sequence). The CDR3 reads CASREEAGPNYEQYF. The DNA for the CDR3 is TGTGCCAGCAGAGAAGAGGCAGGGCCAAACTACGAGCAGTACTTC.

The chain joins TRBV5-6 to TRBJ2-7; D ambiguous. V dropped 2 bases and J dropped 0 bases, with 6 bases sitting between them. Germline V gene sequence: CDR1 SGHDT, CDR2 YYEEEE. The CDR3 runs to 13 residues. The CDR3 DNA follows: TGTGCCAGCAGCTTTACAGCCTCCTACGAGCAGTACTTC. It yields the protein CASSFTASYEQYF.

The chain has TRBV5-1 and TRBJ1-2; D may be TRBD1 (5 bases). Trimming left V 0 bases short and J 2 bases short, with 14 bases between. Germline-derived CDR1 and CDR2 are SGHRS and YFSETQ. The CDR3 consists of 16 residues. CDR3 DNA: TGCGCCAGCAGCTTGGGTATCGACAGTTTGAACTATGGCTACACCTTC. This gives the protein CASSLGIDSLNYGYTF.